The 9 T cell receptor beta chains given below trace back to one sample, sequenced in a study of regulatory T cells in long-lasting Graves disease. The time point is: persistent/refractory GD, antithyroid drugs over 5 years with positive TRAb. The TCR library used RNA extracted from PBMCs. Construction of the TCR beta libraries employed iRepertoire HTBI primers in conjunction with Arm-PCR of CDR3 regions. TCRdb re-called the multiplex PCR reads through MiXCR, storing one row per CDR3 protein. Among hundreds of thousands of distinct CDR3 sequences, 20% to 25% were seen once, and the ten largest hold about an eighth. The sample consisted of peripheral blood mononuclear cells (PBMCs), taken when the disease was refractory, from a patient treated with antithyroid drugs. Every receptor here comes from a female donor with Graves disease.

The CDR3 reads CASRKQNNEKLFF. In DNA form, the CDR3 reads TGTGCCAGCAGGAAACAGAACAATGAAAAACTGTTTTTT. The rearrangement links TRBV13 to TRBJ1-4, with D unresolved. The ends were cut back, 6 bases at V and 5 bases at J, with 10 bases in the middle. The CDR3 has 13 residues. Germline V gene data show CDR1 as PRHDT and CDR2 as FYEKMQ (reference sequence).

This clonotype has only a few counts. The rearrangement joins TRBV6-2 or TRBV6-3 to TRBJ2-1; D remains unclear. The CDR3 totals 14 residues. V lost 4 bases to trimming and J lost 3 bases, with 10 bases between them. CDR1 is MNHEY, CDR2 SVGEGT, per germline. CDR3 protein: CASSLSGGYNEQFF. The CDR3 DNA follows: TGTGCCAGCAGTTTGTCAGGTGGCTACAATGAGCAGTTCTTC.

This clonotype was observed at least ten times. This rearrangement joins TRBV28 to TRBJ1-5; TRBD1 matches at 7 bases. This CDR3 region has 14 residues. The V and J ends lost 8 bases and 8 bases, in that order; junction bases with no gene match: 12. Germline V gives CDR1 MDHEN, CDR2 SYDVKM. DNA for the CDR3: TGTGCCAGCTACACAGGGGATGTCGGGGAGCCCCAGCATTTT. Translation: CASYTGDVGEPQHF.

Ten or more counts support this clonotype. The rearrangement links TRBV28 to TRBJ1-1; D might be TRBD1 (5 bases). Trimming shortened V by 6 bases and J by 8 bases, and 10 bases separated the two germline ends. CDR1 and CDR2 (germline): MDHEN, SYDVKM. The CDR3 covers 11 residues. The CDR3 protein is CASSSWTEAFF. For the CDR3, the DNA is TGTGCCAGCAGCTCTTGGACAGAAGCTTTCTTT.

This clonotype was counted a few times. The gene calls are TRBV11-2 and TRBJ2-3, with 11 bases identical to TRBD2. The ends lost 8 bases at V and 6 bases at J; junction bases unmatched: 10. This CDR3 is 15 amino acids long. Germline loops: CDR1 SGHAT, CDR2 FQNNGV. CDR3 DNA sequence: TGTGCCAGCTTGGGGGCTAGCGGGAGGTTTGATACGCAGTATTTT. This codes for CASLGASGRFDTQYF. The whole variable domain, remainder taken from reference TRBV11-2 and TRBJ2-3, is EAGVAQSPRYKIIEKRQSVAFWCNPISGHATLYWYQQILGQGPKLLIQFQNNGVVDDSQLPKDRFSAERLKGVDSTLKIQPAKLEDSAVYLCASLGASGRFDTQYFGPGTRLTVL.

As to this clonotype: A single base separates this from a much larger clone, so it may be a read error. The CDR3 sequence is CASSLDFAGGETQYF. The CDR3, as DNA: TGTGCCAGCAGTTTAGACTTTGCGGGAGGAGAGACCCAGTACTTC. V gene TRBV12-3 or TRBV12-4 combines with J gene TRBJ2-5, with 8 nucleotides matching TRBD2. V dropped 1 base and J dropped 4; count of bases not matched to a gene: 5. CDR3 size: 15 residues.

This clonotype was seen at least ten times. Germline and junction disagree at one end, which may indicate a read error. The CDR3 DNA is TGTGCCAGCAGTCCTACAGGGGCTCCCCACTTC. Translated, it gives CASSPTGAPHF. This chain joins TRBV28 and TRBJ2-5, with 7 bases fitting TRBD1. In germline, CDR1 is MDHEN, CDR2 SYDVKM. The CDR3 is 11 amino acids.

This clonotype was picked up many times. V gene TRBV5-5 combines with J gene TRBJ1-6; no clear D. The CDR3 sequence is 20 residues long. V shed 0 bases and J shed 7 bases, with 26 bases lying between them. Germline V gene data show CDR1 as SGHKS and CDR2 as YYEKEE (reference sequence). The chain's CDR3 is CASSLEVVSTNRSGNSPLHF. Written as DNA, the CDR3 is TGTGCCAGCAGCTTGGAGGTAGTATCTACGAACCGAAGTGGAAATTCACCCCTCCACTTT.

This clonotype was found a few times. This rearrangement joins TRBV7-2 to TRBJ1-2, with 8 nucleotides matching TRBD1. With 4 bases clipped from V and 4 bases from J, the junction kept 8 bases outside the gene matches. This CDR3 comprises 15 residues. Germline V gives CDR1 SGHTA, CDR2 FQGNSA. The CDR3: CASSYRDRPSYGYTF. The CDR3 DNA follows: TGTGCCAGCAGCTACCGGGACAGGCCCTCCTATGGCTACACCTTC.